Presented here are 26 T cell receptor beta chains from one specimen sequenced in a study of OX40 agonist ivuxolimab in advanced cancers. The assay was immunoSEQ multiplex PCR, and TCRdb's table has in-frame clones only and misses some. The data show more than 30,000 clones, less than 90% seen once. This material consisted of CD4+ or CD8+ T cells sorted from blood, taken in a trial of the OX40 agonist ivuxolimab. The receptors derive from an adult with an advanced solid tumor such as melanoma, head and neck, liver or kidney cancer.

The genes are TRBV11-2 and TRBJ2-7; D perhaps matches TRBD1 (6 bases). Trimming removed 5 bases at V and 2 bases at J, with 19 bases between. The CDR3 sequence is 16 residues long. Germline loops: CDR1 SGHAT, CDR2 FQNNGV. The DNA of the CDR3 is TGTGCCAGCAGCCCGCAGGGGCTTACCTTACCCTACGAGCAGTACTTC. Its protein is CASSPQGLTLPYEQYF.

This chain uses TRBV11-2 with TRBJ2-5; perhaps TRBD2 as D (5 bases). The CDR3 spans 17 residues. Germline CDR1 and CDR2: SGHAT and FQNNGV. V gave up 4 bases and J gave up 2 bases, with 20 bases separating them. The CDR3 nucleotides read TGTGCCAGCAGCTCCGGGGTCGGAGCACAGACTCAAGAGACCCAGTACTTC. It yields the protein CASSSGVGAQTQETQYF.

There are a few counts of this clone. The V call is TRBV18, the J call TRBJ1-2; 8 bases map to TRBD1. The CDR3 length is 13 residues. The V gene's germline CDR1 is KGHSH and CDR2 LQKENI. V shed 4 bases, J shed 8 bases, and the junction held 6 bases outside the gene matches. The CDR3 coding sequence is TGTGCCAGCTCACTTCGGACAGGGACCGGCTACACCTTC. As protein: CASSLRTGTGYTF. The full variable domain, in which reference TRBV18 and TRBJ1-2 provide the parts outside the CDR3, is NAGVMQNPRHLVRRRGQEARLRCSPMKGHSHVYWYRQLPEEGLKFMVYLQKENIIDESGMPKERFSAEFPKEGPSILRIQQVVRGDSAAYFCASSLRTGTGYTFGSGTRLTVV.

The chain employs TRBV5-6 and TRBJ2-7, with 12 bases identical to TRBD1. Germline V gene sequence: CDR1 SGHDT, CDR2 YYEEEE. V lost 0 bases and J lost 5; bases outside the gene matches: 3. The CDR3 covers 15 residues. The DNA for the CDR3 is TGTGCCAGCAGCTTGGCCGGGACAGGGGGCAACGAGCAGTACTTC. Its translation: CASSLAGTGGNEQYF.

In DNA form, the CDR3 reads TGTGCCAGCAGCCGACGGTGGGCCACAGATACGCAGTATTTT. This encodes CASSRRWATDTQYF. The chain links TRBV7-2 to TRBJ2-3; no definite D call. V lost 5 bases and J lost 2, with 11 bases in between. The CDR3 contains 14 residues. CDR1 and CDR2 (germline): SGHTA, FQGNSA.

V gene TRBV15 combines with J gene TRBJ1-2, with 9 positions matching TRBD1. Germline V gives CDR1 LNHNV, CDR2 YYDKDF (reference sequence). CDR3 length equals 14 residues. V lost 2 bases and J lost 8; bases outside the gene matches: 6. The CDR3 here is CATSRPWTGAGYTF. The CDR3 DNA follows: TGTGCCACCAGCAGACCCTGGACAGGGGCCGGCTACACCTTC.

This CDR3 reads CASSFEPSGVNTGELFF. CDR3 DNA sequence: TGTGCCAGCAGCTTTGAGCCTAGCGGGGTGAACACCGGGGAGCTGTTTTTT. V is TRBV7-2 and J is TRBJ2-2; 9 positions agree with TRBD2. With 3 bases clipped from V and 1 base from J, the junction kept 6 bases outside the gene matches. The CDR3 runs 17 residues. Germline values: CDR1 SGHTA, CDR2 FQGNSA.

The table lists this clone with a few counts. This rearrangement joins TRBV5-1 to TRBJ2-7, with D possibly matching TRBD1 (5 bases). This CDR3 has 14 amino acids. Germline values: CDR1 SGHRS, CDR2 YFSETQ. Trimming removed 2 bases at V and 4 bases at J, with 13 bases between. The CDR3 nucleotides read TGCGCCAGCAGCTTCACAGGTAGAATTTACGAGCAGTACTTC. It codes for CASSFTGRIYEQYF.

The chain links TRBV5-4 to TRBJ2-7; 8 bases agree with TRBD2. V dropped 0 bases and J dropped 2; count of bases not matched to a gene: 1. Germline V gene lookup returns CDR1 SGHNT and CDR2 YYREEE (reference sequence). The CDR3 has 14 residues. CDR3 in DNA: TGTGCCAGCAGCTTGGCGGGACTAGCCTACGAGCAGTACTTC. Translation: CASSLAGLAYEQYF.

This clone has a handful of counts. CDR3 nucleotide sequence: TGTGCCAGCAGCGCTAGGGGGGGTGAGGGAGGCGAAACTGAAGCTTTCTTT. Translating it yields CASSARGGEGGETEAFF. The chain links TRBV25-1 to TRBJ1-1; a possible D gene is TRBD1 (6 bases). V lost 6 bases, J lost 5 bases, and 25 bases lay in between. The length of the CDR3 is 17 residues. Germline-derived CDR1 and CDR2 are MGHDK and SYGVNS.

This chain links TRBV9 with TRBJ1-6, with D tentatively TRBD1 (5 bases). Per the germline V gene, CDR1 is SGDLS and CDR2 is YYNGEE. V was clipped by 2 bases and J by 11 bases, with 14 bases between them. The CDR3 spans 14 residues. CDR3 sequence reads: CASSVGPSITPLHF. The CDR3 DNA is TGTGCCAGCAGCGTGGGACCATCGATTACACCCCTCCACTTT.

The rearrangement joins TRBV28 to TRBJ1-2; TRBD1 matches 9 bases. Germline loops: CDR1 MDHEN, CDR2 SYDVKM. Unmatched junction bases numbered 22, after V lost 6 bases and J lost 8 bases. The CDR3 covers 18 residues. The CDR3 protein is CASSNTPGTGPLGAGYTF. The CDR3 DNA follows: TGTGCCAGCAGCAACACCCCCGGGACAGGGCCCTTGGGTGCCGGCTACACCTTC.

The chain recombines TRBV4-1 with TRBJ2-7; D is unclear. The germline CDR1 and CDR2 sequences are MGHRA and YSYEKL. The CDR3 sequence is 15 residues long. Trimming removed 3 bases at V and 2 bases at J, with 14 bases between. This chain's CDR3 is CASSQYLPRPYEQYF. The CDR3 region has the DNA TGCGCCAGCAGCCAGTACCTTCCCCGACCCTACGAGCAGTACTTC.

This clone was seen only a few times. This rearrangement joins TRBV5-6 to TRBJ1-1; 10 bases fit TRBD1. The CDR3 totals 16 residues. The junction had 8 bases not matched to a gene; V was cut back by 1 base and J by 5 bases. In germline, CDR1 is SGHDT, CDR2 YYEEEE. CDR3 residues: CASSLFGQGGRTEAFF. The CDR3 nucleotides are TGTGCCAGCAGCTTGTTTGGACAGGGGGGAAGGACTGAAGCTTTCTTT.

The chain combines TRBV28 with TRBJ1-4; D is perhaps TRBD1 (5 bases). This CDR3 contains 16 residues. The ends were cut back, 5 bases at V and 0 bases at J, with 13 bases in the middle. Per germline, CDR1 MDHEN and CDR2 SYDVKM. CDR3 loop: CASSLTGFATNEKLFF. The CDR3 DNA follows: TGTGCCAGCAGTCTAACAGGATTCGCAACTAATGAAAAACTGTTTTTT.

The chain links TRBV7-9 to TRBJ1-4, with D perhaps matching TRBD1 (5 bases). The CDR3 is 12 amino acids. Trimming cost V 11 bases and J 8 bases, with 15 bases left between them. Germline CDR1 SEHNR, CDR2 FQNEAQ (reference sequence). CDR3 bases: TGTGCCGTCCGACAGACGGAAGAAAAACTGTTTTTT. It is translated as CAVRQTEEKLFF.

In DNA, the CDR3 is TGTGCCAGCAGCCCCCGGGGCTCTAACTATGGCTACACCTTC. It specifies CASSPRGSNYGYTF. This chain connects TRBV7-6 to TRBJ1-2; TRBD1 is a possible D gene (5 bases). V lost 5 bases and J lost 0, with 10 bases in between. The CDR3 contains 14 residues. CDR1 is SGHVS and CDR2 is FNYEAQ in the germline V gene.

The CDR3 sequence: CASRQRQGADYGYTF. In nucleotides, the CDR3 is TGTGCCAGTAGACAGAGACAGGGGGCAGACTATGGCTACACCTTC. The chain carries TRBV19 and TRBJ1-2, with 10 bases lining up with TRBD1. Germline V gene data show CDR1 as LNHDA and CDR2 as SQIVND (reference sequence). The length of the CDR3 is 15 residues. The ends lost 6 bases at V and 3 bases at J; junction bases unmatched: 7. Looking up the rest from reference TRBV19 and TRBJ1-2 gives the full variable domain: DGGITQSPKYLFRKEGQNVTLSCEQNLNHDAMYWYRQDPGQGLRLIYYSQIVNDFQKGDIAEGYSVSREKKESFPLTVTSAQKNPTAFYLCASRQRQGADYGYTFGSGTRLTVV.

The chain uses TRBV6-1 and TRBJ1-2; the D gene is possibly TRBD1 (5 bases). Trimming removed 2 bases from V and 3 bases from J, with 13 bases in between. Germline-derived CDR1 and CDR2 are MNHNS and SASEGT. The CDR3 spans 15 residues. CDR3 residues: CASSERAGPYYGYTF. DNA of the CDR3: TGTGCCAGCAGTGAAAGGGCGGGACCTTACTATGGCTACACCTTC.

This clone has more than one count but fewer than ten. This chain joins TRBV29-1 and TRBJ2-7, with 10 positions matching TRBD2. CDR1 is SQVTM, CDR2 ANQGSEA, per germline. The CDR3 extends over 14 amino acids. The trim removed 7 bases at V and 6 bases at J, leaving 12 bases unmatched. The CDR3 sequence is CSAEGLAGAREQYF. CDR3 nucleotide sequence: TGCAGCGCCGAAGGCCTAGCGGGGGCTCGCGAGCAGTACTTC.

The chain recombines TRBV19 with TRBJ2-2; 8 bases are a match to TRBD1. Trimming removed 6 bases from V and 1 base from J; junction bases left unmatched: 7. This CDR3 contains 16 residues. Per the germline V gene, CDR1 is LNHDA and CDR2 is SQIVND (reference sequence). DNA of the CDR3: TGTGCCAGTAGGCCCCAGGGGGCAGGGAACACCGGGGAGCTGTTTTTT. Translated: CASRPQGAGNTGELFF.

V gene TRBV18 combines with J gene TRBJ1-5; no clear D gene. The CDR3 is made up of 15 amino acids. Deletions cut 0 bases from V and 2 bases from J, with 8 bases between. Germline loops: CDR1 KGHSH, CDR2 LQKENI. The DNA for the CDR3 is TGTGCCAGCTCACCACCGGGAGGCGGCAATCAGCCCCAGCATTTT. It yields the protein CASSPPGGGNQPQHF.

This chain uses TRBV19 with TRBJ1-5; 7 bases line up with TRBD1. The CDR3 is 12 residues long. CDR1 LNHDA and CDR2 SQIVND come from the germline V gene (reference sequence). V lost 8 bases, J lost 4 bases, and 2 bases stayed unmatched. Here the CDR3 DNA reads TGTGCCAGTGAACAGGGGAATCAGCCCCAGCATTTT. Its translation: CASEQGNQPQHF.

The chain combines TRBV7-8 with TRBJ2-1; 13 bases map to TRBD2. The ends lost 3 bases at V and 11 bases at J; junction bases unmatched: 10. This CDR3 is built from 16 residues. The germline CDR1 and CDR2 sequences are SGHVS and FQNEAQ. In nucleotides, the CDR3 is TGTGCCAGCAGCTTTTCGGCCGGGACTAGCGGGATAAAGCAGTTCTTC. It translates to CASSFSAGTSGIKQFF.

The chain combines TRBV18 with TRBJ2-1; 7 bases fit TRBD2. CDR1 KGHSH and CDR2 LQKENI come from the germline V gene. Germline trimming cut 4 bases from V and 4 bases from J; bases unmatched to any gene: 7. There are 15 residues in the CDR3. The CDR3 loop is CASSRRTREYNEQFF. The CDR3 nucleotides are TGTGCCAGCTCACGGAGGACTAGGGAATACAATGAGCAGTTCTTC.

This clone came up once. J is TRBJ2-3 and V is TRBV29-1, with 7 bases lining up with TRBD1. Germline V lookup: CDR1 SQVTM, CDR2 ANQGSEA. The ends lost 6 bases at V and 0 bases at J; junction bases unmatched: 3. The CDR3 consists of 13 residues. CDR3 in amino acids: CSVGQSSTDTQYF. The CDR3, as DNA: TGCAGCGTGGGACAGTCTAGCACAGATACGCAGTATTTT.